The clone carrying this T cell receptor (beta chain) was detected only a few times. These data come from a study of blood T cell repertoires in COVID-19. Study summary: PBMCs, B-cell-depleted T cells, or T cells provided the cDNA or gDNA that made up the material.

Sequencing used immunoSEQ multiplex PCR; TCRdb keeps in-frame clones, though not all of them. The table lists 95,000 to 150,000 clones, roughly 84% of them singletons. Those who participated ranged in age from about 18 to 89 years and resided in 20 to 25 US areas. Material: PBMCs or T cells enriched from blood (not recorded which). The sequence came from a woman aged 25 to 39 who had recovered from COVID-19.

The CDR3 sequence is CASRTPGQGSIYGYTF. In nucleotides, the CDR3 is TGTGCCAGTAGAACACCGGGACAGGGATCGATCTATGGCTACACCTTC. The J gene is TRBJ1-2, the V gene TRBV19; 9 positions match TRBD1. Unmatched junction bases numbered 12, after V lost 6 bases and J lost 4 bases. CDR3 size: 16 residues. From germline, CDR1 is LNHDA and CDR2 SQIVND (reference sequence).